Below, one T cell receptor (beta chain) is given with its context. Its antigen is currently unknown. The sample carries other DNA sequences with the same CDR3. This entry comes from a study of T cell responses to AZD1222 COVID-19 vaccine. Here immunoSEQ multiplex PCR was the method, and the copy in TCRdb shows in-frame clones only, minus some. The sample holds some 100,000 clones, around 87% seen once. CDR3 length equals 14 residues. V shed 1 base, J shed 5 bases, and the junction held 2 bases outside the gene matches. CDR1 and CDR2 (germline): SGHNT, YENEEA. Study-wide points: Reportedly, nearly half of unique spike TCRs recognized epitopes outside B.1.351/B.1.1.7 mutations. Seropositivity was recorded at baseline in only 5 or 6 AZD1222 recipients.

The input for sequencing was peripheral blood, taken on day 0 of MenACWY control vaccination. This chain connects TRBV11-3 to TRBJ2-3; 8 bases line up with TRBD2. The receptor was isolated from an adult in good health. CDR3 sequence reads: CASSLGLAGDTQYF. In nucleotides, the CDR3 is TGTGCCAGCAGCTTAGGCCTAGCGGGAGATACGCAGTATTTT.